This T cell receptor (beta chain) was observed in a study of a mutant IDH1 vaccine in newly diagnosed glioma. The overall study: The initiation of vaccination occurred 4-6 weeks after radiotherapy alone, or with temozolomide cycles.

Time point given: week 23, last vaccination. Vaccine doses each comprised 300 ug of mutant IDH1 20-mer peptide, with topical imiquimod. The astrocytomas were IDH1-mutant, ATRX-negative, and WHO grade 3 or 4. Here immunoSEQ multiplex PCR was the method, and the copy in TCRdb shows in-frame clones only, minus some. The data show 58,000 or so clones, over 80% seen once. The germline CDR1 and CDR2 sequences are SGHVS and FNYEAQ. Losses at the gene ends were 3 bases for V and 4 bases for J; bases not matched to a gene: 6. The CDR3 contains 15 residues. Study findings and constraints: Among top peripheral T cell clonotypes, changes seemed unrelated to pseudoprogression.

With regard to this clone: Its antigen is unidentified.

The receptor comes from a man aged 35 to 55 with glioma. The sample here was PBMCs, taken from a glioma patient whose treatment included an IDH1 peptide vaccine. The gene calls are TRBV7-6 and TRBJ1-1; 9 bases map to TRBD1. This chain's CDR3 is CASSFSQGAATEAFF. CDR3 DNA: TGTGCCAGCAGCTTTTCACAGGGGGCCGCCACTGAAGCTTTCTTT.